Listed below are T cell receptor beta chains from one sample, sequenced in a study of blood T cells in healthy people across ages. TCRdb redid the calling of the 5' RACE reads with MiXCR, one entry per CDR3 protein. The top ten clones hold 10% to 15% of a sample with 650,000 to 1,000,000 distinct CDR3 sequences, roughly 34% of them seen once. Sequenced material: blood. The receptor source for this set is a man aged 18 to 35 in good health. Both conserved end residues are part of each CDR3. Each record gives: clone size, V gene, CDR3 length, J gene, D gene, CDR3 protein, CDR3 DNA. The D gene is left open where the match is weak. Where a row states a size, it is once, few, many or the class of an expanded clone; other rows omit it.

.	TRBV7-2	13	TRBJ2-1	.	CASSQREAYEQFF	TGTGCCAGCAGTCAAAGGGAGGCCTATGAGCAGTTCTTC
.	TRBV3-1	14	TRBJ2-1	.	CASSQGTASYEQFF	TGTGCCAGCAGCCAAGGGACAGCCTCCTACGAGCAGTTCTTC
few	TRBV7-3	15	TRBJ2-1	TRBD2	CASSLTGLALNEQFF	TGTGCCAGCAGCCTCACGGGACTAGCGTTAAATGAGCAGTTCTTC
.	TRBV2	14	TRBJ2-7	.	CASRQTGSSYEQYF	TGTGCCAGCAGACAGACAGGTAGCTCCTACGAGCAGTACTTC
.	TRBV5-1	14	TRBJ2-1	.	CASGLWDSNNEQFF	TGCGCCAGCGGCTTATGGGACTCAAACAATGAGCAGTTCTTC
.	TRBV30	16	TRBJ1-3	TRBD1	CACKFRGDSLGNTIHF	TGTGCCTGCAAATTCCGAGGGGACAGCCTTGGAAACACCATACATTTT
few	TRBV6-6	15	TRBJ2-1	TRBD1	CASSLEGGTGHEQFF	TGTGCCAGCAGTCTTGAAGGGGGGACAGGGCATGAGCAGTTCTTC
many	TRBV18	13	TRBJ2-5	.	CASSPPGRETQYF	TGTGCCAGCTCACCACCGGGCCGAGAGACCCAGTACTTC
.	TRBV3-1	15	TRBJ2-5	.	CASSQDVGQGDEQYF	TGTGCCAGCAGCCAAGATGTTGGGCAGGGCGATGAGCAGTACTTC
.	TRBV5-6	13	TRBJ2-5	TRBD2	CASSWLAGDEQYF	TGTGCCAGCAGCTGGCTGGCGGGGGATGAGCAGTACTTC
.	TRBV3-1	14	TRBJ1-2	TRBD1	CASGEGQMNYGYTF	TGTGCCAGCGGCGAGGGACAGATGAACTATGGCTACACCTTC
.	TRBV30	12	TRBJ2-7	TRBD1	CAGATGRGEQYF	TGTGCCGGGGCGACAGGGCGTGGGGAGCAGTACTTC
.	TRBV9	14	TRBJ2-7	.	CASSPFAFTYEQYF	TGTGCCAGCAGCCCCTTCGCCTTTACCTACGAGCAGTACTTC
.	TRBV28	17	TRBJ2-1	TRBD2	CASSRVLTRGASNEQFF	TGTGCCAGCAGCAGGGTACTTACGCGGGGGGCATCCAATGAGCAGTTCTTC
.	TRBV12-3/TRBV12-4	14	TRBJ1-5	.	CASSPEAGNQPQHF	TGTGCCAGCAGTCCTGAGGCAGGAAATCAGCCCCAGCATTTT
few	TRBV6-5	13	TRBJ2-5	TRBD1	CASTPGQGWQQYF	TGTGCCAGCACTCCGGGACAGGGGTGGCAGCAGTACTTC
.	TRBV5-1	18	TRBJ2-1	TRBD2	CASSSSVGASGHGDEQFF	TGCGCCAGCAGCTCGTCAGTTGGGGCTAGCGGGCATGGTGATGAGCAGTTCTTC
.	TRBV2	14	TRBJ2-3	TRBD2	CASFRGGNTDTQYF	TGTGCCAGCTTCCGGGGAGGGAACACAGATACGCAGTATTTT
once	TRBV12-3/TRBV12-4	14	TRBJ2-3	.	CASRTRAGTDTQYF	TGTGCCAGCAGGACACGAGCGGGCACAGATACGCAGTATTTT
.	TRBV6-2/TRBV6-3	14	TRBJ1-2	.	CASTRIDTFPGYTF	TGTGCCAGCACGCGAATTGACACCTTCCCGGGCTACACCTTC
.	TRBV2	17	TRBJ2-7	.	CASSEALRGGGRNEQYF	TGTGCCAGCAGTGAAGCGCTTCGGGGAGGGGGACGGAACGAGCAGTACTTC
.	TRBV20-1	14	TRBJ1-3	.	CSVPLDTSGNTIYF	TGCAGTGTCCCATTGGACACCTCTGGAAACACCATATATTTT
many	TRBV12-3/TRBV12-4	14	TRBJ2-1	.	CASMDGSSYNEQFF	TGTGCCAGCATGGACGGAAGCTCCTACAATGAGCAGTTCTTC
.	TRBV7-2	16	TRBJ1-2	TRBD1	CASSLDMGDRVYGYTF	TGTGCCAGCAGCTTAGATATGGGGGACAGGGTCTATGGCTACACCTTC
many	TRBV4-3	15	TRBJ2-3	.	CASSQEGVQADTQYF	TGCGCCAGCAGCCAAGAGGGAGTGCAAGCAGATACGCAGTATTTT
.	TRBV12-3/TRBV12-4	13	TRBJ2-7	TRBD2	CASSLLAGADQYF	TGTGCCAGCAGTTTGCTAGCGGGGGCCGATCAGTACTTC
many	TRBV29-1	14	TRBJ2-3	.	CSVEMAARVDTQYF	TGCAGCGTTGAGATGGCCGCTCGAGTGGATACGCAGTATTTT
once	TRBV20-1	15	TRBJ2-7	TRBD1	CSARGAGGSYNEQYF	TGCAGTGCTAGGGGGGCAGGGGGATCCTACAATGAGCAGTACTTC
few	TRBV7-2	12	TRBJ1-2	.	CASSLVVYGYTF	TGTGCCAGCAGCTTAGTTGTCTATGGCTACACCTTC
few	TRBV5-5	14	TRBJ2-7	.	CASSVELGIYEQYF	TGTGCCAGCAGCGTAGAACTTGGGATCTACGAGCAGTACTTC
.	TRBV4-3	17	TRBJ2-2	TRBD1	CASSRNTGGTNTGELFF	TGCGCCAGCAGCCGCAATACAGGGGGGACGAACACCGGGGAGCTGTTTTTT
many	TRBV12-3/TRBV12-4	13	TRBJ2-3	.	CASSLRLTDTQYF	TGTGCCAGCAGCCTTCGACTCACAGATACGCAGTATTTT
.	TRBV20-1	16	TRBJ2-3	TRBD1	CSASQGYRGSTDTQYF	TGCAGTGCTAGTCAGGGATACAGGGGTAGCACAGATACGCAGTATTTT
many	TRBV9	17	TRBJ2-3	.	CASSVEPRFEVTDTQYF	TGTGCCAGCAGCGTAGAGCCCAGGTTTGAAGTCACAGATACGCAGTATTTT
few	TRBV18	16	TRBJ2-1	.	CASSTDREAGRNEQFF	TGTGCCAGCTCAACTGACAGGGAGGCTGGGCGGAATGAGCAGTTCTTC
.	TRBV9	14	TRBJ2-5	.	CASSVAQHQETQYF	TGTGCCAGCAGCGTAGCCCAGCACCAAGAGACCCAGTACTTC
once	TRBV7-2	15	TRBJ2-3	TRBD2	CASSLRLAGGNTQYF	TGTGCCAGCAGCTTAAGGCTAGCGGGGGGGAATACGCAGTATTTT
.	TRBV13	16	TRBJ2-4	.	CASSGGQALAKNIQYF	TGTGCCAGCAGCGGGGGCCAGGCACTAGCCAAAAACATTCAGTACTTC
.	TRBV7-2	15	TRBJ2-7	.	CASSLGAQSAYEQYF	TGTGCTAGCAGCTTAGGGGCGCAGTCAGCCTACGAGCAGTACTTC
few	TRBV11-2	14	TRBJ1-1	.	CASSPPGARPEAFF	TGTGCCAGCAGCCCTCCGGGGGCGCGACCTGAAGCTTTCTTT
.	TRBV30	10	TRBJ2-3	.	CAWSLDTQYF	TGTGCCTGGAGTTTGGATACGCAGTATTTT
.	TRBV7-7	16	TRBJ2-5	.	CASSASLRGLQETQYF	TGTGCCAGCAGCGCGTCTCTCAGGGGTCTCCAAGAGACCCAGTACTTC